The clone carrying this TCR beta chain has only a few counts. Its antigen remains unidentified. The data derive from a study of T cells after posttransplantation cyclophosphamide. Data came from immunoSEQ multiplex PCR; TCRdb stores just in-frame clones and leaves some out. This table has more than 50,000 clones, 86% appearing once. Regarding the study as a whole: Donor CD8+ memory clones often dominated recipient blood repertoires at later times. Skin or GI-infiltrating T cells shared few TRB sequences with blood. Recipient CMV seropositivity and CMV reactivation strongly tracked TRB clonality.

J was trimmed by 1 base and V by 4 bases; bases with no gene match: 5. This CDR3 is built from 15 residues. Germline CDR1 is SGHDT and CDR2 is YYEEEE. This TCR derives from a man in his thirties or forties with a blood cancer, CMV-positive, and with a related stem cell donor. V is TRBV5-6 and J is TRBJ1-1; 9 bases align to TRBD1. The source material was PBMCs. CDR3 residues: CASSRDREKNTEAFF. Here the CDR3 DNA reads TGTGCCAGCAGCCGGGACAGGGAGAAGAACACTGAAGCTTTCTTT.